This T cell receptor (beta chain) was sequenced for a study of T-cell reconstitution after alpha-beta-depleted transplantation in children. Regarding this clonotype: Its antigen is undetermined.

Study-wide findings and caveats: T-cell counts and diversity at one year following transplant were attributed mainly to newly produced T cells. The high TCRbeta diversity at day 60 in some patients came from surviving recipient T cells and thymic progenitors. Expanded clones from the graft, numbering several hundred, reportedly supplied alpha-beta T cells about two months after transplant.

CDR3 length: 14 amino acids. Trimming took 7 bases from V and 2 from J, leaving 12 bases between them. CDR1 is DFQATT, CDR2 SNEGSKA, per germline (reference sequence). Library preparation (for TCRbeta) was performed with unique molecular identifiers. TCRdb processed the PCR reads anew with MiXCR; each CDR3 protein has one entry. The table lists fewer than 750,000 distinct CDR3 sequences, roughly 24% of them singletons, with 13% to 15% in the top ten. The receptor comes from a boy under three years old who had a stem cell transplant for acute myeloid leukemia, so the T cells may come from the graft donor. The sample here was PBMCs, mostly from graft donor cells, taken 360 days after TCRalphabeta/CD19-depleted stem cell transplant. The rearrangement uses TRBV20-1 and TRBJ1-6; D unresolved. CDR3 nucleotides: TGCAGTGGGCATCCTGGGGCCTATAATTCACCCCTCCACTTT. Its translation is CSGHPGAYNSPLHF.